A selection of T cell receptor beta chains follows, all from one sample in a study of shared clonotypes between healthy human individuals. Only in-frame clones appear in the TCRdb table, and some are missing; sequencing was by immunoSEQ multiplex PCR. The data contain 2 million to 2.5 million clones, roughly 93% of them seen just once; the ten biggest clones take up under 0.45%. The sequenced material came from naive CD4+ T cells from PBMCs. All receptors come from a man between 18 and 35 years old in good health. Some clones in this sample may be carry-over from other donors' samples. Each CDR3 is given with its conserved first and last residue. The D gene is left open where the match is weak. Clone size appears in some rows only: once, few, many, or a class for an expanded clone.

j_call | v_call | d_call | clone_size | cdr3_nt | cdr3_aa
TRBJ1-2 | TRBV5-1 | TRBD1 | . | TGCGCCAGCAGTCAGGGGGGATCCGCTCCCTCTAACTATGGCTACACCTTC | CASSQGGSAPSNYGYTF
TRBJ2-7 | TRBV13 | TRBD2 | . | TGTGCCAGCAGCTTATCGTCCCCTAGCGGGACCTACGAGCAGTACTTC | CASSLSSPSGTYEQYF
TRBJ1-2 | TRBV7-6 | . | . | TGTGCCAGCAGCTTAGGAAGCACTTTAGACTATGGCTACACCTTC | CASSLGSTLDYGYTF
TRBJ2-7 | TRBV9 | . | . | TGTGCCAGCAGCAGAGACGGGAGAGGGGGCGGCCCATACGAGCAGTACTTC | CASSRDGRGGGPYEQYF
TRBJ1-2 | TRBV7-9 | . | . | TGTGCCAGCAGCCGGGGCTATGGCTACACCTTC | CASSRGYGYTF
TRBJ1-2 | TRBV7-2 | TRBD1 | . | TGTGCCAGCAGCCCTGAGACCGGGACAGCTTACTATGGCTACACCTTC | CASSPETGTAYYGYTF
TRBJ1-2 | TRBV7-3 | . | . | TGTGCCAGCAGCCCGTCCCAGGGGCCGTATGGCTACACCTTC | CASSPSQGPYGYTF
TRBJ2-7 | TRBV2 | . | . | TGTGCCAGCAGTGGATTGATTCGTCAGTACTTC | CASSGLIRQYF
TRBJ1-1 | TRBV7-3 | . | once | TGTGCCAGCAGCCCGACCCTCGGGCACACTGAAGCTTTCTTT | CASSPTLGHTEAFF
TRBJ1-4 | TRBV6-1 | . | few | TGTGCCAGCATCGGGGGCGGGCAACTGTTTTTT | CASIGGGQLFF
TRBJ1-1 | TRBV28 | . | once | TGTGCCAGCAGTTTAGGCCGGAACACTGAAGCTTTCTTT | CASSLGRNTEAFF
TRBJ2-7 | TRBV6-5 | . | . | TGTGCCAGCACTCCCGTGACAGGGAGGAACGAGCAGTACTTC | CASTPVTGRNEQYF
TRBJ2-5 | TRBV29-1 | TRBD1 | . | TGCAGCGTTGAGGCAGGGGGCAGACAAGAGACCCAGTACTTC | CSVEAGGRQETQYF
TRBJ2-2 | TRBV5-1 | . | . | TGCGCCAGCAGCTTGGTATCTTTCATCGGGGAGCTGTTTTTT | CASSLVSFIGELFF
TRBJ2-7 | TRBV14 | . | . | TGTGCCAGCAGCCAAGGGCTAGTAAAAGGCTACGAGCAGTACTTC | CASSQGLVKGYEQYF
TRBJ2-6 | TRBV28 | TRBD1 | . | TGTGCCAGCAGTTTATACCCGGGGGGACAGGGTACCCTTCCGGCTGGGGCCAACGTCCTGACTTTC | CASSLYPGGQGTLPAGANVLTF
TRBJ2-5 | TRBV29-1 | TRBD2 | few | TGCAGCGTTGACGTAGCGGGCGCCCAAGAGACCCAGTACTTC | CSVDVAGAQETQYF
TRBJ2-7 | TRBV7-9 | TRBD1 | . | TGTGCCAGCAGCGGGACAGGGGGCGAGCAGTACTTC | CASSGTGGEQYF
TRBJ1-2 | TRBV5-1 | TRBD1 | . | TGCGCCAGCAGCCTAGGACAGGGCGGCCTAGTCAACTATGGCTACACCTTC | CASSLGQGGLVNYGYTF
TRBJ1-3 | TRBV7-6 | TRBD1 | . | TGTGCCAGTAGCAGCAGGGGGCTGGTTGGAAACACCATATATTTT | CASSSRGLVGNTIYF
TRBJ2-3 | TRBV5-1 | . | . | TGCGCCAGCAGCTTGGCCGAGTCGGCCTCGCAGTATTTT | CASSLAESASQYF
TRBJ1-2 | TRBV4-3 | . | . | TGCGCCAGCAGCCAAGATAAGCGGGGGATCTATGGCTACACCTTC | CASSQDKRGIYGYTF
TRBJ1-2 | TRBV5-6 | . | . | TGTGCCAGCAGTCCCATCCAACAGGGAGCCCCTTATGGCTACACCTTC | CASSPIQQGAPYGYTF
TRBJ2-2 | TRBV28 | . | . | TGTGCCAGCATAGGACATAACACCGGGGAGCTGTTTTTT | CASIGHNTGELFF
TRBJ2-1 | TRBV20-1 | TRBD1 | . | TGCAGTGCTGACAGGGAGAATGAGCAGTTCTTC | CSADRENEQFF
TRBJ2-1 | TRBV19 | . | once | TGTGCCAGTCAACACGGGAGTGGGGTCAATGAGCAGTTCTTC | CASQHGSGVNEQFF
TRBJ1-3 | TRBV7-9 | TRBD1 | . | TGTGCCAGCAGCCAGGGACAGGCTGGAAACACCATATATTTT | CASSQGQAGNTIYF
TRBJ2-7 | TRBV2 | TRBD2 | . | TGTGCCAGCAGTGTCCGGGAGGGCTACGAGCAGTACTTC | CASSVREGYEQYF
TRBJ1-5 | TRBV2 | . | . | TGTGCCAGCAGTGACAGGGGAATAAGGAATCAGCCCCAGCATTTT | CASSDRGIRNQPQHF
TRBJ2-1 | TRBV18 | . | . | TGTGCCAGCTCACCGGACGCTGACCACAATGAGCAGTTCTTC | CASSPDADHNEQFF
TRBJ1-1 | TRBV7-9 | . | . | TGTGCCAGCAGCACGACGATGAACACTGAAGCTTTCTTT | CASSTTMNTEAFF
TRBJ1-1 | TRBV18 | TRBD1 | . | TGTGCCAGCTCACCAAGGGGGGCGGGGACAGGGTCGGCTGAAGCTTTCTTT | CASSPRGAGTGSAEAFF
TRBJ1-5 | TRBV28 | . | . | TGTGCCAGCAGTTTATGGACTCAAGCTAGCAATCAGCCCCAGCATTTT | CASSLWTQASNQPQHF
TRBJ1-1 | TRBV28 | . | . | TGTGCCAGCGAGGCGAACACTGAAGCTTTCTTT | CASEANTEAFF
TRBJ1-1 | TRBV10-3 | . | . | TGTGCCATCAGTGACAGGGGCGTCACTGAAGCTTTCTTT | CAISDRGVTEAFF
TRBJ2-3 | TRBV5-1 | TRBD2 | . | TGCGCCAGCAGCTTGGCCACTGCGGGAGGGTATACAGATACGCAGTATTTT | CASSLATAGGYTDTQYF
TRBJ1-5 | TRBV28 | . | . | TGTGCCAGCAGTTTACCTAATCAGCCCCAGCATTTT | CASSLPNQPQHF
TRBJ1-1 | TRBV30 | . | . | TGTGCCTGGAGTGAACAGGGCGCGAACACTGAAGCTTTCTTT | CAWSEQGANTEAFF